What follows are 13 T cell receptor beta chains derived from one specimen sequenced in a study of shared clonotypes between healthy human individuals. Using immunoSEQ multiplex PCR, the repertoire was profiled, and TCRdb retains in-frame clones only, with some absent. The table shows around 2,000,000 clones, with about 95% occurring only once. Cells designated naive CD8 were CD45RO-negative and were positively selected for CCR7, with terminally differentiated effector memory CD45RA+ cells excluded. Sequenced: naive CD8+ T cells sorted from blood. The receptors stem from a man aged 18-30 years in good health.

The chain recombines TRBV11-2 with TRBJ2-2; D is possibly TRBD1 or TRBD2 (5 bases each). This CDR3 has 17 residues. Trimming took off 0 bases at V and 1 base at J, with 12 bases between the two ends. Germline assignment: CDR1 SGHAT and CDR2 FQNNGV. The CDR3 protein is CASSLDPRGENTGELFF. The CDR3 bases are TGTGCCAGCAGCTTAGATCCCCGGGGCGAGAACACCGGGGAGCTGTTTTTT.

The rearrangement joins TRBV19 to TRBJ1-1, with a possible D match to TRBD1 (6 bases). Germline CDR1 and CDR2: LNHDA and SQIVND (reference sequence). Deletions cut 5 bases from V and 4 bases from J, with 11 bases between. There are 13 residues in the CDR3. The CDR3 DNA reads TGTGCCAGTAGTTTCCAGGGGAGCACTGAAGCTTTCTTT. As protein: CASSFQGSTEAFF. The full variable domain, its missing parts supplied by reference TRBV19 and TRBJ1-1, is DGGITQSPKYLFRKEGQNVTLSCEQNLNHDAMYWYRQDPGQGLRLIYYSQIVNDFQKGDIAEGYSVSREKKESFPLTVTSAQKNPTAFYLCASSFQGSTEAFFGQGTRLTVV.

V gene TRBV28 combines with J gene TRBJ2-7, with 7 bases aligning to TRBD1. Germline V lookup: CDR1 MDHEN, CDR2 SYDVKM. The CDR3 contains 15 residues. J lost 3 bases, V lost 3 bases, and 8 bases had no gene match. DNA of the CDR3: TGTGCCAGCAGTTTCGTATACAGGGGAATCTACGAGCAGTACTTC. Residues: CASSFVYRGIYEQYF.

The rearrangement joins TRBV7-9 to TRBJ2-5; 8 nucleotides agree with TRBD2. CDR1 and CDR2 (germline): SEHNR, FQNEAQ (reference sequence). Trimming at V came to 4 bases and at J to 2 bases, leaving 6 bases not matched to a gene. The CDR3 has 15 residues. CDR3 region: CASSSGLDMQETQYF. For the CDR3, the DNA is TGTGCCAGCAGCTCGGGACTAGATATGCAAGAGACCCAGTACTTC.

CDR3 region: CASSMDQGQPQHF. In nucleotides, the CDR3 is TGTGCCAGTAGTATGGATCAGGGGCAGCCCCAGCATTTT. V usage is TRBV19 and J usage is TRBJ1-5, with D possibly matching TRBD1 (6 bases). CDR1 is LNHDA and CDR2 is SQIVND in the germline V gene (reference sequence). Deletions cut 3 bases from V and 7 bases from J, with 10 bases between. The CDR3 covers 13 residues.

V and J are TRBV5-6 and TRBJ2-2; D is unclear. Trimming cost V 3 bases and J 1 base, with 19 bases left between them. The CDR3 has 18 residues. Germline lookup yields CDR1 SGHDT and CDR2 YYEEEE. The CDR3 spells CASSWSLYFEENTGELFF. CDR3 sequence (DNA): TGTGCCAGCAGCTGGTCCCTTTATTTTGAGGAGAACACCGGGGAGCTGTTTTTT.

This chain links TRBV5-1 with TRBJ2-7; 7 nucleotides align to TRBD2. Germline values: CDR1 SGHRS, CDR2 YFSETQ. This CDR3 is 15 amino acids long. V trimming: 3 bases; J trimming: 0 bases; junction bases outside the gene matches: 6. CDR3 loop: CASSSIAGLSYEQYF. CDR3 bases: TGCGCCAGCAGCTCAATAGCGGGCCTCTCCTACGAGCAGTACTTC.

The chain links TRBV4-1 to TRBJ2-6, with D unresolved. V lost 4 bases to trimming and J lost 0 bases, with 4 bases between them. The CDR3 totals 14 residues. Germline CDR1 reads MGHRA; CDR2 reads YSYEKL. The CDR3 bases are TGCGCCAGCAGCCTAAACTCTGGGGCCAACGTCCTGACTTTC. It encodes CASSLNSGANVLTF.

V gene TRBV28 combines with J gene TRBJ1-5; D call uncertain. Germline CDR1 is MDHEN and CDR2 is SYDVKM. This CDR3 is 15 amino acids long. Trimming left V 6 bases short and J 6 bases short, with 18 bases between. The CDR3 DNA sequence: TGTGCCAGCAGCTTGGCGACCGACTTACGTCAGCCCCAGCATTTT. Translating it yields CASSLATDLRQPQHF.

The chain joins TRBV4-1 to TRBJ2-7; a possible D gene is TRBD2 (6 bases). The CDR3 covers 15 residues. Germline CDR1 MGHRA, CDR2 YSYEKL. V shed 4 bases and J shed 0 bases, with 13 bases lying between them. The CDR3 here is CASSPTGDFSYEQYF. The CDR3 bases are TGCGCCAGCAGCCCGACGGGAGATTTCTCCTACGAGCAGTACTTC.

The V call is TRBV6-5, the J call TRBJ2-7, with no clear D. The CDR3 has 14 amino acids. The germline gives CDR1 MNHEY, CDR2 SVGAGI. With 2 bases removed from V and 0 bases from J, the gap between germline ends came to 8 bases. DNA of the CDR3: TGTGCCAGCAGTTACGTCGGCACCTCCTACGAGCAGTACTTC. This sequence encodes CASSYVGTSYEQYF.

The chain couples TRBV9 to TRBJ2-7; 7 positions agree with TRBD2. Per germline, CDR1 SGDLS and CDR2 YYNGEE. The CDR3 spans 14 residues. Trimming cost V 4 bases and J 6 bases; bases outside gene matches: 10. The CDR3 spells CASSLSGAIGEQYF. In DNA form, the CDR3 reads TGTGCCAGCAGCCTCAGCGGGGCCATCGGCGAGCAGTACTTC.

This clone appeared once. V and J are TRBV30 and TRBJ2-7; 7 nucleotides agree with TRBD1. After removal of 3 bases from V and 4 bases from J, the junction contained 9 bases not matched to a gene. CDR1 GTSNPN and CDR2 SVGIG come from the germline V gene (reference sequence). This CDR3 contains 14 residues. CDR3 loop: CAWRMGRGSYEQYF. The CDR3 region has the DNA TGTGCCTGGAGAATGGGCAGGGGGTCTTACGAGCAGTACTTC.